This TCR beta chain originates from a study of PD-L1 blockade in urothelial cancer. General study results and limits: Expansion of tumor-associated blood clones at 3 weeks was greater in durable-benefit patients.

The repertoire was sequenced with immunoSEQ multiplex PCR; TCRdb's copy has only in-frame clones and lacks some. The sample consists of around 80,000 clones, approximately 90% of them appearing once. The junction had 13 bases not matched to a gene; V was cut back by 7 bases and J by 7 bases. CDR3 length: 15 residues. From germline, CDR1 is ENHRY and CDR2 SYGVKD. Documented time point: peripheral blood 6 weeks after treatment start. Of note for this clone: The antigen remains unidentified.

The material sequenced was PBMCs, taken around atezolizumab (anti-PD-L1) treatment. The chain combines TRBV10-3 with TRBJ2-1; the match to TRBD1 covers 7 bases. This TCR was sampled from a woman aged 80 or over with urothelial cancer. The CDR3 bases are TGTGCCATCACTAACCCGGGACAGCCACAGAATGAGCAGTTCTTC. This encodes CAITNPGQPQNEQFF.